This T cell receptor (beta chain) was observed in a study of T cell responses to AZD1222 COVID-19 vaccine (dated by TCRdb to the early 2020s). About the full investigation: AZD1222 recipients with second doses at about 4 weeks or about 12 weeks were pooled, because spike-specific TCR depth and breadth did not differ between schedules. A total of approximately 230 trial participants underwent TCR sequencing, of whom 207 received two doses of AZD1222 and some 26 received two doses of the MenACWY control vaccine. Trial participants were enrolled into age subgroups of 18-55, 56-69 and 70-plus years, which contained about 150, 27 and 61 TCR-sequenced participants, respectively. What the work shows at the level of the full study, not this receptor alone: No day 14 peak-response samples were available, so repertoires were characterized only after the peak T cell response. Participants were mostly white British, with more females than males. The authors suggested clonal diversity may have been underestimated. Spike-specific TCR breadth and depth rose significantly after two AZD1222 doses compared with day 0 and with MenACWY recipients. CD4 TCRs associated with the vaccine covered the entire spike protein, and the dominant responses were in regions 160-218 and 743-854. Reportedly, close to half of the unique spike-specific TCRs recognized epitopes lying outside the regions that are mutated in the B.1.351 and B.1.1.7 variants. Conclusions about previously exposed vaccinees were limited because only a handful of AZD1222 recipients were SARS-CoV-2 seropositive at baseline. In the small 56-69-year group, the increase in depth fell short of significance, most likely because of low power.

This clone occurred once. Its antigen is not yet known. No base quality values were provided; no much bigger clone lies one nucleotide off. The sample's time point label is to be understood as: baseline before first vaccination. Vaccinee samples were obtained from the UK trials COV001 and COV002, which included a single-blind randomized controlled phase 2/3 trial of AZD1222 (ChAdOx1 nCoV-19) in healthy adults. For TCRbeta chain sequencing, PBMC samples were collected from trial participants at day 0 and at day 28 after the second dose. The CDR3 regions of human TCRbeta chains were analyzed by immunosequencing. Per the authors' processing: Repertoire TCRs were matched against a reference library of SARS-CoV-2-specific TCRs generated with the MIRA antigen-specificity platform. Breadth was defined as the fraction of unique TCRs that were SARS-CoV-2-associated, and depth was defined as the fraction of total T cells that were SARS-CoV-2-associated. Using the MIRA data, each spike-specific TCR was mapped to the spike region that the TCR reacts to and placed in a CD4 or CD8 class. Log10-transformed breadth and depth values were compared by one-way ANOVA with Sidak's multiple comparisons tests. In its TCRdb copy, this immuneACCESS table keeps in-frame sequences only and misses some clones. Where compared with another copy, unresolved V genes explain less than half of these, and the others have no known cause. The V and J calls and the clone size are those of that table, but D and trimming were determined from the DNA. This sample gives 90,000 to 110,000 clones in total; more than 75% of them show up just once. The ten top clones hold around 9.1% of the sample.

From cysteine to phenylalanine, the CDR3 is 14 amino acids long. Only CDR3 DNA remains: 42 bases, in frame from the first base. From a lookup of the germline V gene, CDR1 and CDR2 are SGHRS and YFSETQ. The V and J ends are trimmed by 0 bases and 3 bases, leaving 9 bases between them. This material consisted of peripheral blood, taken on day 0 of AZD1222 vaccination. The rearrangement joined TRBV5-1 to TRBJ1-1, and possibly TRBD1, on 5 matching bases. The clonotype comes from an adult in good health. The DNA reads as follows: TGCGCCAGCAGCTTGGCAGGGATTGACACTGAAGCTTTCTTT. Its translation reads: CASSLAGIDTEAFF.